The 31 T cell receptor beta chains reported below all come from one sample, sequenced in a study of regulatory T cells in long-lasting Graves disease. For TCR beta, libraries came from iRepertoire HTBI primers and Arm-PCR of CDR3 regions. In TCRdb, the multiplex PCR reads were re-called with MiXCR into one record per CDR3 protein. The sample consists of hundreds of thousands of distinct CDR3 sequences, 12% of them appearing once. Time point noted: newly diagnosed GD, antithyroid drugs for less than 3 months. Scientists built the TCR library using RNA that was extracted from PBMCs. This sample also appeared in a second study, on T cells in Graves' hyperthyroidism and ophthalmopathy.

Here the sequenced sample was peripheral blood mononuclear cells (PBMCs), taken at new diagnosis, from a patient treated with antithyroid drugs. These receptors were collected from a woman in her thirties with Graves disease.

In this sample, this clonotype turned up a few times. The CDR3 sequence is CASSHLGGRAGIGELFF. The CDR3 bases are TGTGCCAGCAGCCACCTGGGCGGGAGGGCCGGGATCGGGGAGCTGTTTTTT. The V gene is TRBV3-1, the J gene TRBJ2-2; TRBD2 matches 9 bases. The CDR3 totals 17 residues. The germline CDR1 and CDR2 sequences are LGHDT and YNNKEL (reference sequence). The V and J ends lost 3 bases and 7 bases, in that order; junction bases with no gene match: 12.

Of note for this clonotype: This may arise from a read error, as a much more abundant clone is one base away. This sequence joins TRBV5-1 and TRBJ2-7; 7 nucleotides match TRBD2. Germline values: CDR1 SGHRS, CDR2 YFSETQ. The CDR3 runs 12 residues. The trim removed 7 bases at V and 6 bases at J, leaving 7 bases unmatched. The CDR3 DNA reads as TGCGCCAGCGGGGAGGGCCCCACCGAGCAGTACGTC. The encoded protein is CASGEGPTEQYV.

The V call is TRBV29-1, the J call TRBJ1-4, with D hard to call. CDR1 SQVTM and CDR2 ANQGSEA come from the germline V gene. The CDR3 runs 12 residues. The germline V and J ends were trimmed by 4 bases and 6 bases, with 9 bases remaining between them. As DNA, the CDR3 is TGCAGCGTTGCCCGACCTGATGAAAAACTGTTTTTT. Translation: CSVARPDEKLFF.

This clonotype came up once. The chain employs TRBV4-3 and TRBJ2-5, with D tentatively TRBD2 (5 bases). The V end was cut by 0 bases, the J end by 4 bases, with 12 bases between. The CDR3 sequence is 15 residues long. Per germline, CDR1 LGHNA and CDR2 YSLEER. The CDR3 region has the DNA TGCGCCAGCAGCCAAGATCCATCGGGGAGAGAGACCCAGTACTTC. Translated, it gives CASSQDPSGRETQYF.

This clonotype was detected many times. Given a much more abundant clone one base away, this may be a read error. The rearrangement links TRBV6-7 to TRBJ2-7; the match to TRBD1 covers 7 bases. TRBV6-7 is recorded as an ORF, its role being uncertain. This CDR3 contains 13 residues. Trimming removed 5 bases from V and 3 bases from J; junction bases left unmatched: 4. CDR3 loop: CASSPGTDYEQYF. As DNA, the CDR3 is TGTGCCAGCAGTCCCGGGACAGACTACGAGCAGTACTTC.

The CDR3 region is CASSPTVSLNYGYTF. The CDR3 coding sequence is TGTGCCAGCTCACCTACAGTCTCACTTAACTATGGCTACACCTTC. The chain is built from TRBV18 and TRBJ1-2; D unclear. Germline V gene data show CDR1 as KGHSH and CDR2 as LQKENI. V lost 3 bases to trimming and J lost 1 base, with 12 bases between them. The CDR3 contains 15 residues.

V gene TRBV20-1 combines with J gene TRBJ2-7, with a tentative D call TRBD2 (6 bases). V was trimmed by 1 base and J by 2 bases, leaving 15 bases between them. The CDR3 spans 15 residues. Germline values: CDR1 DFQATT, CDR2 SNEGSKA (reference sequence). The DNA of the CDR3 is TGCAGTGCTAGAGGGCATCTAGCGAAGACCTACGAGCAGTACTTC. As protein: CSARGHLAKTYEQYF.

This clonotype was picked up many times. V gene TRBV2 combines with J gene TRBJ2-7, with TRBD2 matching 7 bases. Germline V gene lookup returns CDR1 SNHLY and CDR2 FYNNEI. The CDR3 extends over 16 amino acids. V lost 1 base and J lost 0; bases outside the gene matches: 6. CDR3 protein: CASSEVGRAYSYEQYF. The CDR3 DNA reads as TGTGCCAGCAGTGAAGTTGGGAGGGCTTACTCCTACGAGCAGTACTTC.

This clonotype showed up many times. The chain employs TRBV18 and TRBJ1-6; D unresolved. Deletions cut 3 bases from V and 5 bases from J, with 8 bases between. The CDR3 covers 14 residues. Germline loops: CDR1 KGHSH, CDR2 LQKENI. The CDR3 loop reads CASSPTFDNSPLHF. The CDR3 coding sequence is TGTGCCAGCTCACCGACATTTGATAATTCACCCCTCCACTTT.

This clonotype showed up many times. This chain connects TRBV10-3 to TRBJ2-3, with TRBD1 as a possible D gene (6 bases). This CDR3 has 13 residues. Looked up from germline, CDR1 is ENHRY and CDR2 is SYGVKD. Trimming removed 8 bases at V and 2 bases at J, with 11 bases between. This CDR3 reads CAIGGSYTDTQYF. Written as DNA, the CDR3 is TGTGCCATCGGGGGCTCGTACACAGATACGCAGTATTTT.

The rearrangement joins TRBV24-1 to TRBJ1-1; maybe TRBD1 (5 bases). Looked up from germline, CDR1 is KGHDR and CDR2 is SFDVKD. Trimming stripped 5 bases from V and 0 bases from J, with 15 bases between. The CDR3 has 16 residues. The CDR3 sequence is CATSGDGPLMNTEAFF. The CDR3 nucleotides read TGTGCCACCAGTGGGGACGGCCCCCTAATGAACACTGAAGCTTTCTTT.

The sample holds many counts of this clonotype. This rearrangement joins TRBV12-3 or TRBV12-4 to TRBJ2-3; the D is unclear. The germline V and J ends were trimmed by 7 bases and 3 bases, with 14 bases remaining between them. The CDR3 is 14 amino acids. This CDR3 reads CASTSPSRTDTQYF. The CDR3 bases are TGTGCCAGCACCTCCCCCTCCCGAACAGATACGCAGTATTTT.

In this sample, this clonotype turned up a few times. V usage is TRBV6-2 or TRBV6-3 and J usage is TRBJ2-1; 12 positions agree with TRBD2. Trimming cost V 6 bases and J 9 bases; bases outside gene matches: 9. The CDR3 sequence is 15 residues long. Germline CDR1 reads MNHEY; CDR2 reads SVGEGT. The CDR3 bases are TGTGCCAGCAGGGGAACTAGCGGGAGGTGGAGTGAGCAGTTCTTC. Its translation: CASRGTSGRWSEQFF.

This clonotype was seen many times. The chain employs TRBV6-1 and TRBJ1-4; the match to TRBD1 covers 10 bases. Per the germline V gene, CDR1 is MNHNS and CDR2 is SASEGT. The CDR3 length is 18 residues. With 3 bases clipped from V and 7 bases from J, the junction kept 14 bases outside the gene matches. CDR3 loop: CASSDKPGQGILIEKLFF. The CDR3 coding sequence is TGTGCCAGCAGTGACAAACCGGGACAGGGGATTCTAATTGAAAAACTGTTTTTT.

The sample holds many counts of this clonotype. The V call is TRBV7-2, the J call TRBJ2-2, with D unresolved. Looked up from germline, CDR1 is SGHTA and CDR2 is FQGNSA. The V end was cut by 3 bases, the J end by 0 bases, with 11 bases between. The length of the CDR3 is 16 residues. CDR3 residues: CASSFSQTANTGELFF. In DNA, the CDR3 is TGTGCCAGCAGCTTTTCACAGACCGCGAACACCGGGGAGCTGTTTTTT.

The V gene is TRBV14, the J gene TRBJ2-2; a weak D match, TRBD2 (6 bases). Trimming shortened V by 3 bases and J by 4 bases, and 15 bases separated the two germline ends. The V gene's germline CDR1 is SGHDN and CDR2 FVKESK. The CDR3 consists of 16 residues. The CDR3 spells CASSHYTGVPTGELFF. CDR3 in DNA: TGTGCCAGCAGCCATTATACGGGAGTCCCCACCGGGGAGCTGTTTTTT.

This clonotype was observed many times. This sequence joins TRBV2 and TRBJ2-7, with 10 bases aligning to TRBD2. CDR3 size: 14 residues. Germline assignment: CDR1 SNHLY and CDR2 FYNNEI. J gave up 7 bases and V 7 bases, and 10 bases lay outside the gene matches. The DNA for the CDR3 is TGTGCCAGCAAAGGGAGTAGCGGGAGGATAGAGCAGTACTTC. Its protein product is CASKGSSGRIEQYF.

The sample holds many counts of this clonotype. This sequence joins TRBV7-3 and TRBJ1-4; D remains unclear. This CDR3 has 15 amino acids. V gave up 1 base and J gave up 3 bases, with 9 bases separating them. The germline V gene encodes CDR1 SGHTA and CDR2 FQGTGA. The CDR3 DNA reads as TGTGCCAGCAGCTTAAGCGGACGGCCTAATGAAAAACTGTTTTTT. Its protein is CASSLSGRPNEKLFF.

This clonotype was detected only a few times. V is TRBV6-1 and J is TRBJ1-1, with a weak D call TRBD1 (5 bases). The length of the CDR3 is 15 residues. The V gene's germline CDR1 is MNHNS and CDR2 SASEGT. The V end lost 8 bases, the J end lost 3 bases, and 19 bases lay between the germline ends. The CDR3 here is CASGGGWGVDTEAFF. Written as DNA, the CDR3 is TGTGCCAGCGGGGGGGGATGGGGGGTGGACACTGAAGCTTTCTTT.

This clonotype was observed a few times. The chain recombines TRBV30 with TRBJ2-3, with D perhaps TRBD1 or TRBD2 (5 bases each). The CDR3 has 14 amino acids. Deletions cut 0 bases from V and 7 bases from J, with 14 bases between. Germline values: CDR1 GTSNPN, CDR2 SVGIG (reference sequence). CDR3 bases: TGTGCCTGGAGTGTTGCCGGGGCAGGAAATACGCAGTATTTT. Amino acids: CAWSVAGAGNTQYF.

There are many counts of this clonotype. V and J are TRBV5-1 and TRBJ1-2, with TRBD1 as a possible D gene (5 bases). Germline CDR1 and CDR2: SGHRS and YFSETQ. V shed 3 bases and J shed 8 bases, with 17 bases lying between them. This CDR3 contains 14 residues. The CDR3 DNA reads TGCGCCAGCAGCTCGGGGCCCTTAATAGGGGGCTACACCTTC. It encodes CASSSGPLIGGYTF. The full variable domain, rest sourced from reference TRBV5-1 and TRBJ1-2, is KAGVTQTPRYLIKTRGQQVTLSCSPISGHRSVSWYQQTPGQGLQFLFEYFSETQRNKGNFPGRFSGRQFSNSRSEMNVSTLELGDSALYLCASSSGPLIGGYTFGSGTRLTVV.

The chain recombines TRBV12-3 or TRBV12-4 with TRBJ1-5; 9 bases line up with TRBD1. The CDR3 sequence is 15 residues long. The V gene end was trimmed by 5 bases and the J gene end by 1 base; junction bases not matched to a gene: 3. The CDR3 is CASSMGQGSNQPQHF. The DNA of the CDR3 is TGTGCCAGCAGTATGGGACAGGGAAGCAATCAGCCCCAGCATTTT.

This clonotype was observed a few times. Here the CDR3 reads CASRLTSGRSTDTQYF. CDR3 DNA sequence: TGTGCCAGCAGACTTACTAGCGGGAGGAGCACAGATACGCAGTATTTT. This chain connects TRBV7-9 to TRBJ2-3; TRBD2 aligns across 12 bases. V gave up 6 bases and J gave up 0 bases; unmatched junction bases: 4. CDR3 size: 16 residues. Germline V gene sequence: CDR1 SEHNR, CDR2 FQNEAQ (reference sequence).

The rearrangement links TRBV29-1 to TRBJ2-7, with D tentatively TRBD2 (5 bases). The germline CDR1 and CDR2 sequences are SQVTM and ANQGSEA. CDR3 size: 11 residues. With 3 bases removed from V and 2 bases from J, the gap between germline ends came to 5 bases. This CDR3 reads CSVDGAYEQYF. The DNA for the CDR3 is TGCAGCGTTGACGGGGCCTACGAGCAGTACTTC.

The genes are TRBV19 and TRBJ2-3; weak D call: TRBD2 (5 bases). Trimming shortened V by 3 bases and J by 3 bases, and 7 bases separated the two germline ends. The CDR3 loop spans 13 amino acids. Per the germline V gene, CDR1 is LNHDA and CDR2 is SQIVND (reference sequence). The CDR3 coding sequence is TGTGCCAGTAGTATGCGGGTGACAGATACGCAGTATTTT. Protein product: CASSMRVTDTQYF. Full variable domain (missing parts from reference TRBV19 and TRBJ2-3): DGGITQSPKYLFRKEGQNVTLSCEQNLNHDAMYWYRQDPGQGLRLIYYSQIVNDFQKGDIAEGYSVSREKKESFPLTVTSAQKNPTAFYLCASSMRVTDTQYFGPGTRLTVL.

This clonotype occurred many times. V usage is TRBV12-3 or TRBV12-4 and J usage is TRBJ2-7; the D is unclear. CDR3 length: 13 residues. Trimming cost V 5 bases and J 5 bases, with 13 bases left between them. The CDR3 DNA sequence: TGTGCCAGCAGTCCGTCGGAGAATAACGAGCAGTACTTC. Translating gives CASSPSENNEQYF.

J is TRBJ2-5 and V is TRBV24-1; D unresolved. V lost 5 bases and J 3 bases, leaving 21 bases between the germline ends. CDR1 KGHDR and CDR2 SFDVKD come from the germline V gene. The CDR3 covers 17 residues. The CDR3 protein is CATSVGGATPLEETQYF. In nucleotides, the CDR3 is TGTGCCACCAGTGTGGGTGGAGCAACTCCTCTGGAAGAGACCCAGTACTTC.

This clonotype has a handful of counts. This chain connects TRBV20-1 to TRBJ2-5; TRBD2 aligns across 11 bases. With 4 bases clipped from V and 3 bases from J, the junction kept 4 bases outside the gene matches. CDR3 length: 14 residues. CDR1 is DFQATT and CDR2 is SNEGSKA in the germline V gene (reference sequence). The CDR3 reads CSATPGLAEETQYF. In DNA form, the CDR3 reads TGCAGTGCTACTCCGGGACTAGCGGAAGAGACCCAGTACTTC.

In its sample, this clonotype was seen a few times. This is likely a read error, given that the CDR3 carries no conserved phenylalanine or tryptophan at its end. The DNA is omitted, as the CDR3 cannot be located on it reliably, and the CDR3 follows TCRdb's listing. The chain couples TRBV2 to TRBJ2-7; no check of the table's D call, TRBD2, against the DNA was made. The CDR3 is 10 residues long, ends included. CDR1 is SNHLY, CDR2 FYNNEI, per germline. CDR3 sequence: CANSWDYLLI.

Remarks on this clonotype: A read error may explain this, as a much larger clone is one base away. The rearrangement uses TRBV30 and TRBJ2-7, with TRBD2 matching 7 bases. The CDR3 length is 13 residues. Germline V gene data show CDR1 as GTSNPN and CDR2 as SVGIG (reference sequence). The V gene end was trimmed by 3 bases and the J gene end by 8 bases; junction bases not matched to a gene: 10. CDR3 in amino acids: CAWSLGGLGKQYF. The CDR3 region has the DNA TGTGCCTGGAGCCTCGGGGGGTTGGGCAAGCAGTACTTC.

This clonotype has a count of ten or more. The V and J genes are TRBV29-1 and TRBJ2-3; the D is unclear. V shed 2 bases and J shed 1 base, with 10 bases lying between them. Germline V CDR1 and CDR2: SQVTM, ANQGSEA. CDR3 length: 14 amino acids. The CDR3 DNA reads TGCAGCGTTGAACTCATCTTGGGCACAGATACGCAGTATTTT. It is translated as CSVELILGTDTQYF.